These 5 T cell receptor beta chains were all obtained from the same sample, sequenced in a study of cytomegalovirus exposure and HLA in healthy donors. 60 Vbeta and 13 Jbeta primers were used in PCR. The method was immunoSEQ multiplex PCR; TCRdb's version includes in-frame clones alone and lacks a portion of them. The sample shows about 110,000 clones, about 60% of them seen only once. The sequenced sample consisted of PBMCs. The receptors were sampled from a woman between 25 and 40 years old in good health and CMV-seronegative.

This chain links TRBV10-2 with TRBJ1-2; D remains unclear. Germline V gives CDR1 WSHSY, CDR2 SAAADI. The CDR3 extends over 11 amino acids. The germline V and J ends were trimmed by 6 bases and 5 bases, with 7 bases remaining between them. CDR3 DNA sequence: TGCGCCAGCAGGCGGGATTATGGCTACACCTTC. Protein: CASRRDYGYTF.

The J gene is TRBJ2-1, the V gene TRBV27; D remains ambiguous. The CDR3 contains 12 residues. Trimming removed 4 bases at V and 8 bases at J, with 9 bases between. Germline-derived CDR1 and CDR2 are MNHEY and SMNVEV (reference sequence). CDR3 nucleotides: TGTGCCAGCAGTTCCTATTTCGATGAGCAGTTCTTC. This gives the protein CASSSYFDEQFF.

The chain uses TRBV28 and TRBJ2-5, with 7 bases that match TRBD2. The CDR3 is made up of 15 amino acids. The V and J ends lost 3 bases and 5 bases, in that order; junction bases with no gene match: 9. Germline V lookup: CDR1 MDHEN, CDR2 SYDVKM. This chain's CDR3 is CASSFRTSDVETQYF. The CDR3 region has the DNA TGTGCCAGCAGTTTCCGGACTAGTGACGTTGAGACCCAGTACTTC.

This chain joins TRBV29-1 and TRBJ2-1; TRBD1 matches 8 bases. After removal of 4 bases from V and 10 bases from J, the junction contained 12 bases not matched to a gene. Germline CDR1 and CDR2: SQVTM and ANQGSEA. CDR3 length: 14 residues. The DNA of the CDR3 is TGCAGCGTTGTTCGTCAGGGGGCTACTGGGGAGCAGTTCTTC. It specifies CSVVRQGATGEQFF.

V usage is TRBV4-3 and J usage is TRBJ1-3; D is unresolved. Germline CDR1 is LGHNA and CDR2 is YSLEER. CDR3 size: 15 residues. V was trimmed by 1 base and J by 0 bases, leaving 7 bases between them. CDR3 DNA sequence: TGCGCCAGCAGCCAAGTGGAGGTCTCTGGAAACACCATATATTTT. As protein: CASSQVEVSGNTIYF.